Following are 22 T cell receptor beta chains from one sample sequenced in a study of CXCR3-negative and CXCR3-positive naive CD8 T cells. The method, 5' RACE with UMI labels, was used to prepare the TRB cDNA libraries. TCRdb re-called the 5' RACE reads; every CDR3 protein appears as one record, without DNA. Its table records 90,000 to 100,000 distinct CDR3 sequences. Sequencing was done on a sample of naive CXCR3- CD8+ T cells from blood. Subset in this sample: CD45RO-CCR7+CD27+CD95- naive CD8+ T cells lacking CXCR3 (TNR3-). The receptor set was obtained from a human donor in good health. Some clones in this sample may be carry-over from other donors' samples.

This rearrangement joins TRBV28 to TRBJ2-2; the TRBD2 assignment by TCRdb is unverifiable without DNA. CDR1 MDHEN and CDR2 SYDVKM come from the germline V gene. The CDR3 runs to 18 residues. The CDR3 is CASSLRLAGDRGTGELFF.

V is TRBV9 and J is TRBJ2-7. This CDR3 spans 14 amino acids. CDR1 SGDLS and CDR2 YYNGEE come from the germline V gene. CDR3: CASSVGGEYYEQYF.

The CDR3 here is CSVPLPHSEGYTF. The chain has TRBV29-1 and TRBJ1-2; the D gene TCRdb calls, TRBD1, cannot be checked with no DNA. The germline CDR1 and CDR2 sequences are SQVTM and ANQGSEA. The CDR3 totals 13 residues. Full variable domain (rest looked up from reference TRBV29-1 and TRBJ1-2): SAVISQKPSRDICQRGTSLTIQCQVDSQVTMMFWYRQQPGQSLTLIATANQGSEATYESGFVIDKFPISRPNLTFSTLTVSNMSPEDSSIYLCSVPLPHSEGYTFGSGTRLTVV.

The chain carries TRBV29-1 and TRBJ1-2; TCRdb picks TRBD1, but there is no DNA to check that call. CDR1 and CDR2 from the germline V gene are SQVTM and ANQGSEA. CDR3 length: 12 amino acids. The CDR3 reads CSAPTGNYGYTF.

This rearrangement joins TRBV11-2 to TRBJ2-3; TCRdb calls TRBD1, which cannot be checked without DNA. Germline V gives CDR1 SGHAT, CDR2 FQNNGV. This CDR3 comprises 15 residues. This CDR3 reads CASSRGERDTDTQYF.

This chain uses TRBV11-2 with TRBJ1-2; TCRdb calls TRBD1, which cannot be checked without DNA. Looked up from germline, CDR1 is SGHAT and CDR2 is FQNNGV. The length of the CDR3 is 14 residues. The CDR3 loop is CASSPGQGYYGYTF. Looking up the rest from reference TRBV11-2 and TRBJ1-2 gives the full variable domain: EAGVAQSPRYKIIEKRQSVAFWCNPISGHATLYWYQQILGQGPKLLIQFQNNGVVDDSQLPKDRFSAERLKGVDSTLKIQPAKLEDSAVYLCASSPGQGYYGYTFGSGTRLTVV.

The chain joins TRBV28 to TRBJ2-7. There are 12 residues in the CDR3. Germline loops: CDR1 MDHEN, CDR2 SYDVKM. The CDR3 protein is CASSLRSWEQYF.

CDR3: CASSTDRGGTGELFF. The chain has TRBV5-1 and TRBJ2-2; the TRBD1 assignment by TCRdb is unverifiable without DNA. The CDR3 totals 15 residues. Germline V lookup: CDR1 SGHRS, CDR2 YFSETQ.

The chain recombines TRBV29-1 with TRBJ2-1. The CDR3 totals 13 residues. Germline V lookup: CDR1 SQVTM, CDR2 ANQGSEA. The CDR3 region is CSVVPENYNEQFF.

The chain combines TRBV3-1 with TRBJ2-1; TCRdb gives TRBD2 as the D gene, but with no DNA this cannot be confirmed. Germline V CDR1 and CDR2: LGHDT, YNNKEL (reference sequence). The CDR3 is 16 amino acids. CDR3 sequence reads: CASSQVRLASGNEQFF.

The V gene is TRBV6-6, the J gene TRBJ2-7. This CDR3 is 14 amino acids long. CDR1 is MNHNY, CDR2 SVGAGI, per germline (reference sequence). The CDR3 reads CASTQTDTSYEQYF.

This chain uses TRBV23-1 with TRBJ1-1; TCRdb designates TRBD1, a call that cannot be tested without DNA. TRBV23-1 is classed as an ORF, of uncertain function. The CDR3 is 14 amino acids. This CDR3 reads CASTDRGFSTEAFF.

V usage is TRBV12-3 or TRBV12-4 and J usage is TRBJ2-7; TCRdb's assignment of TRBD1 cannot be checked, as there is no DNA. This CDR3 comprises 14 residues. The CDR3 reads CASSLDRAKPEQYF.

The gene calls are TRBV6-5 and TRBJ2-7; no DNA is available, so the TRBD2 call from TCRdb remains unchecked. Per germline, CDR1 MNHEY and CDR2 SVGAGI. This CDR3 spans 17 amino acids. CDR3 region: CASRGSSGGVSSYEQYF.

The CDR3 sequence: CASSHPIPTGLFYGYTF. The chain uses TRBV4-1 and TRBJ1-2; the TRBD1 assignment by TCRdb is unverifiable without DNA. CDR1 is MGHRA, CDR2 YSYEKL, per germline. The CDR3 is 17 amino acids.

The chain combines TRBV11-3 with TRBJ2-7; the D call from TCRdb, TRBD1, cannot be confirmed without DNA. The germline V gene has CDR1 SGHNT and CDR2 YENEEA. The CDR3 is 16 residues long. This CDR3 reads CASSPPGVAGDYEQYF.

The genes are TRBV9 and TRBJ2-2. This CDR3 has 14 residues. The germline gives CDR1 SGDLS, CDR2 YYNGEE. Here the CDR3 reads CASSVGLNTGELFF.

The rearrangement uses TRBV29-1 and TRBJ2-1; there is no DNA to check the TCRdb D call of TRBD2. Per germline, CDR1 SQVTM and CDR2 ANQGSEA. This CDR3 region has 18 residues. This CDR3 reads CSVVWLGLTYASYNEQFF.

The chain recombines TRBV28 with TRBJ2-2; TCRdb selects TRBD1, and the lack of DNA leaves this call unchecked. CDR3 length: 13 amino acids. Germline CDR1 reads MDHEN; CDR2 reads SYDVKM. Here the CDR3 reads CASSVRVSGELFF.

The CDR3 sequence: CASSNEDSYEQYF. The chain employs TRBV21-1 and TRBJ2-7. TRBV21-1 is recorded as a pseudogene. The CDR3 is 13 residues long.

This chain uses TRBV7-9 with TRBJ2-1; TCRdb names TRBD2, which stays unverified in the absence of DNA. This CDR3 is built from 15 residues. Germline CDR1 SEHNR, CDR2 FQNEAQ (reference sequence). The CDR3 sequence: CASSLAGRASGEQFF. Full variable domain (remainder filled in from reference TRBV7-9 and TRBJ2-1): DTGVSQNPRHKITKRGQNVTFRCDPISEHNRLYWYRQTLGQGPEFLTYFQNEAQLEKSRLLSDRFSAERPKGSFSTLEIQRTEQGDSAMYLCASSLAGRASGEQFFGPGTRLTVL.

The chain carries TRBV12-3 or TRBV12-4 and TRBJ1-1; TCRdb's D gene call, TRBD1, goes unchecked for lack of DNA. This CDR3 comprises 15 residues. CDR3 region: CASGNSDRLNTEAFF.